This entry is about one T cell receptor (beta chain). This record comes from a study of shared T cell receptors in the human thymus. Looked up from germline, CDR1 is SGHAT and CDR2 is FQNNGV. This CDR3 has 12 residues. V lost 2 bases, J lost 4 bases, and 3 bases lay in between. TCRdb's copy holds only in-frame clones and misses some; the assay was immunoSEQ multiplex PCR. The sample lists approximately 490,000 clones; around three quarters were seen once. These data were also filed under a second study, of human thymus T cells. In that study: From resections taken during corrective heart surgery, the thymus tissue was obtained. Thymic and blood repertoires appeared to display a bias in their usage of V and J genes.

Sequencing was carried out using thymocytes. The chain recombines TRBV11-2 with TRBJ1-5; the D is unclear. The clonotype comes from a boy in the first two years of life with a congenital heart defect. The CDR3 region is CASSLRNQPQHF. The CDR3 coding sequence is TGTGCCAGCAGCTTACGTAATCAGCCCCAGCATTTT.